The sequence of this T cell receptor (beta chain) was determined in a study of blood T cell repertoires in COVID-19. Study-level background: Sites across the United States, Italy and Spain contributed samples from acute and convalescent COVID-19. PBMCs, B-cell-depleted T cells, or T cells provided the cDNA or gDNA that made up the material.

Original methodology: Amplifying reference gene primers gave estimates of nucleated cell counts. Sequencing was performed with immunoSEQ multiplex PCR; in TCRdb, only in-frame clones are kept and a portion is missing. V, J and clone size were drawn from that table, and D and trimming were deduced from the DNA. The sample carries some 240,000 clones, about four fifths recorded once. The V and J ends lost 5 bases and 4 bases, in that order; junction bases with no gene match: 4. Germline V CDR1 and CDR2: LNHNV, YYDKDF (reference sequence). This CDR3 is built from 14 residues. The clonotype originates from a woman aged 40 to 55 who had recovered from COVID-19. This sequence joins TRBV15 and TRBJ2-1, with 8 bases that match TRBD1. Sequencing was done on a sample of peripheral blood. In nucleotides, the CDR3 is TGTGCCACCAGCCTTGGGACAGGTTACAATGAGCAGTTCTTC. This codes for CATSLGTGYNEQFF.